The rows below give T cell receptor beta chains drawn from one sample of a study of T cells in Graves' hyperthyroidism and ophthalmopathy. TCRdb redid the calling of the multiplex PCR reads with MiXCR, one entry per CDR3 protein. The table has 380,000 or so distinct CDR3 sequences, 13% seen once. Source material: blood. The receptor set was obtained from a young man with Graves' hyperthyroidism that later progressed to Graves' ophthalmopathy. The CDR3 runs from the conserved cysteine through the conserved F or W. The D gene is left open where the match is weak. The listing skips clone size in some rows; elsewhere it reads once, few, many or a size class.

v_gene: TRBV5-6; abundance: .; j_gene: TRBJ2-2; d_gene: .; CDR3nt: TGTGCCAGCCGCCGGGGACATAACACCGGGGAGCTGTTTTTT; CDR3aa: CASRRGHNTGELFF
v_gene: TRBV24-1; abundance: many; j_gene: TRBJ2-1; d_gene: .; CDR3nt: TGTGCCACCAGTGACCCGGGGCAGGGGTCTAACAATGAGCAGTTCTTC; CDR3aa: CATSDPGQGSNNEQFF
v_gene: TRBV30; abundance: many; j_gene: TRBJ1-1; d_gene: .; CDR3nt: TGTGCCTGGGCCGGGGGTTGGACTGAAGCTTTCTTT; CDR3aa: CAWAGGWTEAFF
v_gene: TRBV30; abundance: many; j_gene: TRBJ1-6; d_gene: .; CDR3nt: TGTGCCTGGAGAAGGGGACCCTATAATTCACCCCTCCACTTT; CDR3aa: CAWRRGPYNSPLHF
v_gene: TRBV7-2; abundance: many; j_gene: TRBJ2-7; d_gene: .; CDR3nt: TGTGCCAGCAGCCCTAGCTGGACCGAGCAGTACTTC; CDR3aa: CASSPSWTEQYF
v_gene: TRBV7-3; abundance: .; j_gene: TRBJ2-3; d_gene: TRBD1; CDR3nt: TGTGCCAGCAGCTTAGGTTCGGGCAGGGGGCCAGATACGCAGTATTTT; CDR3aa: CASSLGSGRGPDTQYF
v_gene: TRBV20-1; abundance: .; j_gene: TRBJ1-2; d_gene: .; CDR3nt: TGCAGTGCTGATCAGGGGTTAGTCTATGGCTACACCTTC; CDR3aa: CSADQGLVYGYTF
v_gene: TRBV5-1; abundance: many; j_gene: TRBJ1-1; d_gene: .; CDR3nt: TGCGCCAGCACTGAATGGGGCGGGAACACTGAAGCTTTCTTT; CDR3aa: CASTEWGGNTEAFF
v_gene: TRBV27; abundance: many; j_gene: TRBJ1-1; d_gene: .; CDR3nt: TGTGCCAGCAGAGACCTAGGCACTGAAGCTTTCTTT; CDR3aa: CASRDLGTEAFF
v_gene: TRBV30; abundance: many; j_gene: TRBJ2-4; d_gene: .; CDR3nt: TGTGCCTGGAATTTAGTGGGGACTCGTGGCATTCAGTACTTC; CDR3aa: CAWNLVGTRGIQYF
v_gene: TRBV9; abundance: few; j_gene: TRBJ1-2; d_gene: .; CDR3nt: TGTGCCAGCAGCCCTCACCCCTATGGCTACACCTTC; CDR3aa: CASSPHPYGYTF
v_gene: TRBV29-1; abundance: .; j_gene: TRBJ2-5; d_gene: .; CDR3nt: TGCAGCGTTGAAGACAGCCAGGGAGAAGAGACCCAGTACTTC; CDR3aa: CSVEDSQGEETQYF
v_gene: TRBV10-2; abundance: few; j_gene: TRBJ2-5; d_gene: .; CDR3nt: TGCGCCAGCAGGGGAGACCTCCGGGGTATCCAGTACTTC; CDR3aa: CASRGDLRGIQYF
v_gene: TRBV5-1; abundance: .; j_gene: TRBJ2-5; d_gene: TRBD2; CDR3nt: TGCGCCAGCAGCTTATGGGAGGGACCCCAAGAGACCCAGTACTTC; CDR3aa: CASSLWEGPQETQYF
v_gene: TRBV28; abundance: .; j_gene: TRBJ1-5; d_gene: TRBD1; CDR3nt: TGTGCCAGCAGTCCTCCCGGGACAGGGGGCGCGAATCAGCCCCAGCATTTT; CDR3aa: CASSPPGTGGANQPQHF
v_gene: TRBV15; abundance: .; j_gene: TRBJ2-1; d_gene: .; CDR3nt: TGTGCCACCAGCAGGGACCCCGGCGATGAGCAGTTCTTC; CDR3aa: CATSRDPGDEQFF
v_gene: TRBV12-3/TRBV12-4; abundance: .; j_gene: TRBJ2-7; d_gene: .; CDR3nt: TGTGCCAGCAGTTTATCGGTACTAGGGTTCCTCGAGCAGTACTTC; CDR3aa: CASSLSVLGFLEQYF
v_gene: TRBV19; abundance: few; j_gene: TRBJ2-7; d_gene: .; CDR3nt: TGTGCCAGTAGTAGTAGTGGAGGGAGGACCTACGAGCAGTACTTC; CDR3aa: CASSSSGGRTYEQYF
v_gene: TRBV28; abundance: many; j_gene: TRBJ2-7; d_gene: .; CDR3nt: TGTGCCAGCAGTTCCCGGGACACCATCTCCTACGAGCAGTACTTC; CDR3aa: CASSSRDTISYEQYF
v_gene: TRBV7-2; abundance: many; j_gene: TRBJ2-1; d_gene: .; CDR3nt: TGTGCCAGCAGCTTAGTGGCGGGGAATTACAATGAGCAGTTCTTC; CDR3aa: CASSLVAGNYNEQFF
v_gene: TRBV7-3; abundance: many; j_gene: TRBJ1-1; d_gene: TRBD1; CDR3nt: TGTGCCAGCAGCTCGGACAGGTGGACTGAAGCTTTCTTT; CDR3aa: CASSSDRWTEAFF
v_gene: TRBV29-1; abundance: .; j_gene: TRBJ1-2; d_gene: TRBD1; CDR3nt: TGCAGCGTTGAATCGACAGGGGCCTATGGCTACACCTTC; CDR3aa: CSVESTGAYGYTF
v_gene: TRBV6-1; abundance: .; j_gene: TRBJ1-2; d_gene: TRBD1; CDR3nt: TGTGCCAGCACTAACGGACAGGGAGTGGGCTACACCTTC; CDR3aa: CASTNGQGVGYTF
v_gene: TRBV5-5; abundance: many; j_gene: TRBJ1-2; d_gene: .; CDR3nt: TGTGCCAGCAATCTCAGGGGCAATGGCTACACCTTC; CDR3aa: CASNLRGNGYTF
v_gene: TRBV11-3; abundance: many; j_gene: TRBJ1-2; d_gene: TRBD1; CDR3nt: TGTGCCAGCAGACCCAGGGACAGCTCCCATGGCTACACCTTC; CDR3aa: CASRPRDSSHGYTF
v_gene: TRBV27; abundance: many; j_gene: TRBJ2-2; d_gene: .; CDR3nt: TGTGCCAGCAGTTTACTCGGATACGCGAACACCGGGGAGCTGTTTTTT; CDR3aa: CASSLLGYANTGELFF
v_gene: TRBV19; abundance: .; j_gene: TRBJ2-1; d_gene: .; CDR3nt: .; CDR3aa: CASSTVLREQFF
v_gene: TRBV6-1; abundance: many; j_gene: TRBJ1-3; d_gene: .; CDR3nt: TGTGCCAGCAGCTGGCGGCAAGTGGGCTCTGGAAACACCATATATTTT; CDR3aa: CASSWRQVGSGNTIYF
v_gene: TRBV6-1; abundance: many; j_gene: TRBJ2-2; d_gene: TRBD1; CDR3nt: TGTGCCAGCAGTGCCTACAGGGGCCAGAACACCGGGGAGCTGTTTTTT; CDR3aa: CASSAYRGQNTGELFF
v_gene: TRBV30; abundance: few; j_gene: TRBJ2-2; d_gene: TRBD1; CDR3nt: TGTGCCTGGGGGACAGGGGGTTGGACCGGGGAGCTGTTTTTT; CDR3aa: CAWGTGGWTGELFF
v_gene: TRBV4-1; abundance: few; j_gene: TRBJ1-5; d_gene: .; CDR3nt: TGCGCCAGCAGCCAAGGCCCGTATAGCAATCAGCCCCAGCATTTT; CDR3aa: CASSQGPYSNQPQHF
v_gene: TRBV4-1; abundance: many; j_gene: TRBJ1-2; d_gene: .; CDR3nt: TGCGCCAGCAGCCAAGATAGGGGGGGCGGCTATGGCTACACCTTC; CDR3aa: CASSQDRGGGYGYTF
v_gene: TRBV4-2; abundance: few; j_gene: TRBJ1-2; d_gene: .; CDR3nt: TGTGCCAGCAGCCTAGCCGACAGTCACCAAACGGGTGGCTACACCTTC; CDR3aa: CASSLADSHQTGGYTF
v_gene: TRBV6-1; abundance: .; j_gene: TRBJ1-2; d_gene: .; CDR3nt: TGTGCCAGCAGCCGCGGAGGGAATGGCTACACCTTC; CDR3aa: CASSRGGNGYTF
v_gene: TRBV13; abundance: many; j_gene: TRBJ2-5; d_gene: TRBD2; CDR3nt: TGTGCCAGCAGCTTATTCGGCGGGGGGGGAGAGACCCAGTACTTC; CDR3aa: CASSLFGGGGETQYF
v_gene: TRBV5-1; abundance: .; j_gene: TRBJ1-4; d_gene: .; CDR3nt: TGCGCCAGCAGCTTTGACAGCCTTAATGAAAAACTGTTTTTT; CDR3aa: CASSFDSLNEKLFF
v_gene: TRBV5-1; abundance: .; j_gene: TRBJ2-1; d_gene: .; CDR3nt: TGCGCCAGCAGCTTGGAATCGCAGGGGACTTCCTACAATGAGCAGTTCTTC; CDR3aa: CASSLESQGTSYNEQFF
v_gene: TRBV7-6; abundance: few; j_gene: TRBJ2-2; d_gene: .; CDR3nt: TGTGCCAGCAGCCTCTACTACCAGACGGAACCGCAGGGGACCGGGGAGCTGTTTTTT; CDR3aa: CASSLYYQTEPQGTGELFF
v_gene: TRBV27; abundance: many; j_gene: TRBJ2-7; d_gene: .; CDR3nt: TGTGCCAGCAGTTCCTACCTACCCAGGGGAGTCGAGCAGTACTTC; CDR3aa: CASSSYLPRGVEQYF
v_gene: TRBV7-9; abundance: few; j_gene: TRBJ2-5; d_gene: .; CDR3nt: TGTGCCAGCAGCGTAAGAACTTACCGAGCAGGGGTACAAGAGACCCAGTACTTC; CDR3aa: CASSVRTYRAGVQETQYF
v_gene: TRBV30; abundance: many; j_gene: TRBJ1-2; d_gene: TRBD1; CDR3nt: TGTGCCTGGAGGCTGGGACAGCCCATCAACTATGGCTACACCTTC; CDR3aa: CAWRLGQPINYGYTF
v_gene: TRBV7-9; abundance: many; j_gene: TRBJ2-5; d_gene: TRBD1; CDR3nt: TGTGCCAGCAGCTTTCCTCCGGGACAGGGAGAGACCCAGTACTTC; CDR3aa: CASSFPPGQGETQYF
v_gene: TRBV12-3/TRBV12-4; abundance: many; j_gene: TRBJ1-1; d_gene: .; CDR3nt: TGTGCCAGCAGTTTAGCGGCTGGGAACACTGAAGCTTTCTTT; CDR3aa: CASSLAAGNTEAFF
v_gene: TRBV6-1; abundance: .; j_gene: TRBJ2-3; d_gene: .; CDR3nt: TGTGCCAGCAGTGAAAGATACAGGGTGAAAGATACGCAGTATTTT; CDR3aa: CASSERYRVKDTQYF